The 13 T cell receptor beta chains presented below share a single source sample, sequenced in a study of cytomegalovirus exposure and HLA in healthy donors. Primers included in the PCR were 60 Vbeta and 13 Jbeta primers. Assay: immunoSEQ multiplex PCR; the TCRdb copy retains only in-frame clones and omits some. This sample has 55,000 to 75,000 clones; 65% to 70% occur once, and the top ten carry less than 20%. The sequenced sample was PBMCs. Receptors originate from a man between 35 and 55 years old in good health and CMV-seropositive.

This clone has just one count. This chain links TRBV7-2 with TRBJ2-3; a possible D gene is TRBD2 (6 bases). V lost 3 bases and J lost 6, with 13 bases in between. Germline V lookup: CDR1 SGHTA, CDR2 FQGNSA. CDR3 length: 14 residues. The CDR3 DNA reads TGTGCCAGCAGCTTCCGGGAGTTGGGGGATACGCAGTATTTT. This gives the protein CASSFRELGDTQYF. Drawing the rest from reference TRBV7-2 and TRBJ2-3, the complete variable domain is GAGVSQSPSNKVTEKGKDVELRCDPISGHTALYWYRQSLGQGLEFLIYFQGNSAPDKSGLPSDRFSAERTGGSVSTLTIQRTQQEDSAVYLCASSFRELGDTQYFGPGTRLTVL.

There are a few counts of this clone. The rearrangement uses TRBV5-1 and TRBJ2-2, with D possibly matching TRBD2 (6 bases). Between the trimmed V and J ends, which lost 5 bases and 4 bases, there was a span of 12 bases. Germline-derived CDR1 and CDR2 are SGHRS and YFSETQ. The CDR3 extends over 14 amino acids. The CDR3 bases are TGCGCCAGCAGTGAGACAGCGGGCACCGGGGAGCTGTTTTTT. Encoded protein: CASSETAGTGELFF.

The chain recombines TRBV5-1 with TRBJ1-4; 9 nucleotides align to TRBD1. The CDR3 is 13 amino acids. Germline V lookup: CDR1 SGHRS, CDR2 YFSETQ. The V gene end was trimmed by 4 bases and the J gene end by 6 bases; junction bases not matched to a gene: 1. The DNA of the CDR3 is TGCGCCAGCAGCAGGGACAGGGATGAAAAACTGTTTTTT. Encoded protein: CASSRDRDEKLFF.

The genes are TRBV19 and TRBJ2-5, with 10 bases that match TRBD2. The V gene's germline CDR1 is LNHDA and CDR2 SQIVND (reference sequence). V lost 3 bases to trimming and J lost 5 bases; unmatched junction nucleotides: 12. CDR3 length: 17 amino acids. The CDR3 is CASSIGSSGGLRETQYF. In DNA, the CDR3 is TGTGCCAGTAGTATTGGGTCTAGCGGGGGCCTAAGGGAGACCCAGTACTTC.

This clone came up a few times. As DNA, the CDR3 is TGTGCCAGCAGTGCAACAGCTAATCAGCCCCAGCATTTT. It encodes CASSATANQPQHF. The chain recombines TRBV2 with TRBJ1-5, with D hard to call. The V and J ends lost 4 bases and 4 bases respectively, with 8 bases between them. Germline-derived CDR1 and CDR2 are SNHLY and FYNNEI. This CDR3 has 13 residues.

This chain joins TRBV30 and TRBJ2-1; 8 nucleotides match TRBD1. The CDR3 spans 15 residues. Germline-derived CDR1 and CDR2 are GTSNPN and SVGIG (reference sequence). With 3 bases clipped from V and 9 bases from J, the junction kept 13 bases outside the gene matches. CDR3 protein: CAWRTGQGLVSEQFF. CDR3 coding DNA: TGTGCCTGGAGAACTGGACAGGGTTTAGTCAGTGAGCAGTTCTTC.

The chain links TRBV7-2 to TRBJ1-3; TRBD1 matches at 7 bases. The CDR3 totals 18 residues. From germline, CDR1 is SGHTA and CDR2 FQGNSA. J was trimmed by 0 bases and V by 1 base; bases with no gene match: 9. CDR3 nucleotides: TGTGCCAGCAGCTTAGAGTTAGGGGACAGATCCTCTGGAAACACCATATATTTT. Its protein is CASSLELGDRSSGNTIYF.

The chain recombines TRBV14 with TRBJ2-5, with TRBD2 identical over 8 bases. CDR3 length equals 17 residues. Germline lookup yields CDR1 SGHDN and CDR2 FVKESK. The junction had 13 bases not matched to a gene; V was cut back by 5 bases and J by 2 bases. The chain's CDR3 is CASSEGSSGSFQETQYF. DNA for the CDR3: TGTGCCAGCAGCGAGGGGTCTAGCGGGTCCTTTCAAGAGACCCAGTACTTC.

This clone was seen more than once but under ten times. This rearrangement joins TRBV19 to TRBJ2-1, with 9 bases fitting TRBD2. There are 14 residues in the CDR3. The V and J ends lost 5 bases and 6 bases, in that order; junction bases with no gene match: 5. From germline, CDR1 is LNHDA and CDR2 SQIVND (reference sequence). Written as DNA, the CDR3 is TGTGCCAGTAGTCACGGACTAGCGTTCAATGAGCAGTTCTTC. It yields the protein CASSHGLAFNEQFF.

Written as DNA, the CDR3 is TGTGCCAGCAGCACCGGGACAGCCTACGAGCAGTACTTC. This encodes CASSTGTAYEQYF. The V gene is TRBV6-1, the J gene TRBJ2-7; 7 bases align to TRBD1. Looked up from germline, CDR1 is MNHNS and CDR2 is SASEGT. This CDR3 spans 13 amino acids. The trim removed 6 bases at V and 2 bases at J, leaving 4 bases unmatched.

The rearrangement links TRBV6-1 to TRBJ2-5, with TRBD1 matching over 8 bases. Trimming removed 7 bases from V and 0 bases from J; junction bases left unmatched: 7. Germline values: CDR1 MNHNS, CDR2 SASEGT. This CDR3 has 15 amino acids. The CDR3 sequence is CASMGDRGYQETQYF. Here the CDR3 DNA reads TGTGCCAGCATGGGTGACAGGGGATACCAAGAGACCCAGTACTTC.

The rearrangement uses TRBV30 and TRBJ2-1, with D possibly matching TRBD1 (7 bases). Between the trimmed V and J ends, which lost 1 base and 7 bases, there was a span of 14 bases. Germline loops: CDR1 GTSNPN, CDR2 SVGIG (reference sequence). This CDR3 region has 14 residues. CDR3 protein: CAWSGQGGRNEQFF. The CDR3 DNA follows: TGTGCCTGGAGTGGTCAGGGGGGAAGGAATGAGCAGTTCTTC.

The chain recombines TRBV30 with TRBJ2-7; 10 bases align to TRBD2. V was pared by 6 bases and J by 0 bases, with 2 bases of the junction left unmatched. The germline gives CDR1 GTSNPN, CDR2 SVGIG (reference sequence). This CDR3 comprises 13 residues. The CDR3: CACSSGSSYEQYF. The CDR3 region has the DNA TGTGCCTGTTCTAGCGGGAGCTCCTACGAGCAGTACTTC.